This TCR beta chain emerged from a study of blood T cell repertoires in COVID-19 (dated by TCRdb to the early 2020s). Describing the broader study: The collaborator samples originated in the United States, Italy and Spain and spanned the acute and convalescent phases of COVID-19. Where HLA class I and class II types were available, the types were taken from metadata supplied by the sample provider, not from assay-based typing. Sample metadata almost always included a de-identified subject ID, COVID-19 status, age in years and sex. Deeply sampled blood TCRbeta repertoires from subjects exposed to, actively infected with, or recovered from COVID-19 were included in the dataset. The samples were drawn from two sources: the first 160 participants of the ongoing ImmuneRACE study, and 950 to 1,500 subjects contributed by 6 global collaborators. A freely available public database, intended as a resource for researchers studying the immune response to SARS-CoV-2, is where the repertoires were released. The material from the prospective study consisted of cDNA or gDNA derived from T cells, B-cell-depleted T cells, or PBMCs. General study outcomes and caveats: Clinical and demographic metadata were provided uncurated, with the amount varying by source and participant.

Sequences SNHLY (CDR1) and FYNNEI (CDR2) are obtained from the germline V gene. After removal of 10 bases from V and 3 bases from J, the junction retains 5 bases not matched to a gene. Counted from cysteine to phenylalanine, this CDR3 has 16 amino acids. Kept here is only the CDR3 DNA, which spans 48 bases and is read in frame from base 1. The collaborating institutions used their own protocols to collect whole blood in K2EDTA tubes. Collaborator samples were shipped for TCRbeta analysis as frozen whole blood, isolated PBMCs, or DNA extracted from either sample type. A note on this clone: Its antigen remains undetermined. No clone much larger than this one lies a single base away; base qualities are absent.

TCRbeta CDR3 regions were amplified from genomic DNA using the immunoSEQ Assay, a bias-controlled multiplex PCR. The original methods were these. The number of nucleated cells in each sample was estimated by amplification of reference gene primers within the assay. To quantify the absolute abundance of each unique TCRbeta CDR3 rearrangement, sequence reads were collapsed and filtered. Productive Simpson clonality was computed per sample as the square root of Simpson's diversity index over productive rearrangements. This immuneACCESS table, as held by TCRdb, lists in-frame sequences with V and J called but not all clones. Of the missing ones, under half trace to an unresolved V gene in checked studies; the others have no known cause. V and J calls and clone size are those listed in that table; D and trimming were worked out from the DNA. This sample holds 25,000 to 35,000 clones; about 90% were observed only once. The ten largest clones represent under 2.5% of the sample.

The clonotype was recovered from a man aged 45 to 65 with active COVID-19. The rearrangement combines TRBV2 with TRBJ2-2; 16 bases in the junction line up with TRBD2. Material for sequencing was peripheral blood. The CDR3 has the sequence CATGLAGGTDTGELFF. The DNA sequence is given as TGTGCCACGGGACTAGCGGGGGGGACTGACACCGGGGAGCTGTTTTTT. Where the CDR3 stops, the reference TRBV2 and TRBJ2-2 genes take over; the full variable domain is EPEVTQTPSHQVTQMGQEVILRCVPISNHLYFYWYRQILGQKVEFLVSFYNNEISEKSEIFDDQFSVERPDGSNFTLKIRSTKLEDSAMYFCATGLAGGTDTGELFFGEGSRLTVL.